The rows below give T cell receptor beta chains drawn from one sample of a study of blood T cell repertoires in COVID-19. This table comes from immunoSEQ multiplex PCR, and its TCRdb copy is limited to in-frame clones, with some not included. There are some 200,000 clones in the sample; roughly 87% occur only once, and about 2.2% lies in the top ten. The sequenced sample consisted of PBMCs or T cells enriched from blood (not recorded which). These TCRs come from a woman aged 25 to 39 who had recovered from COVID-19. The CDR3 runs from the conserved cysteine through the conserved F or W. The order of the fields is J gene, D gene, V gene, clone size, CDR3 protein, CDR3 DNA. The D gene is left open where the match is weak. Clone size is given for some rows only: seen once, a few or many times, or a class if the clone is expanded.

TRBJ2-1,TRBD1,TRBV7-9,NA,CASSLWTPRTGYNEQFF,TGTGCCAGCAGCTTATGGACCCCGAGGACAGGGTACAATGAGCAGTTCTTC
TRBJ2-7,TRBD2,TRBV18,once,CASSPRGTSGSQRALLSYEQYF,TGTGCCAGCTCACCACGAGGGACTAGCGGGAGCCAACGGGCCTTGTTGTCCTACGAGCAGTACTTC
TRBJ1-3,NA,TRBV29-1,NA,CSVEGLFGNTIYF,TGCAGCGTTGAGGGGCTGTTTGGAAACACCATATATTTT
TRBJ2-1,TRBD2,TRBV3-1/TRBV3-2,NA,CASSQEAGGMDEQFF,TGTGCCAGCAGCCAAGAGGCCGGGGGGATGGATGAGCAGTTCTTC
TRBJ2-7,NA,TRBV30,once,CACSGGSSYEQYF,TGTGCCTGCTCAGGGGGGAGCTCCTACGAGCAGTACTTC
TRBJ1-1,NA,TRBV28,NA,CASSLGGGAMNTEAFF,TGTGCCAGCAGTTTAGGTGGGGGGGCTATGAACACTGAAGCTTTCTTT
TRBJ1-6,TRBD1,TRBV11-3,NA,CASSIYRDSNSPLHF,TGTGCCAGCAGCATCTACCGGGACAGCAATTCACCCCTCCACTTT
TRBJ2-7,TRBD1,TRBV10-1,NA,CASGKQGQGEQYF,TGCGCCAGCGGCAAACAGGGGCAGGGCGAGCAGTACTTC
TRBJ2-7,TRBD1,TRBV24-1,NA,CATSDLPGTGGAYEQYF,TGTGCCACCAGTGATTTGCCCGGGACAGGGGGAGCCTACGAGCAGTACTTC
TRBJ2-1,TRBD2,TRBV24-1,NA,CATSDPTSGVSYNEQFF,TGTGCCACCAGTGATCCAACTAGCGGGGTGAGCTACAATGAGCAGTTCTTC